The 30 T cell receptor beta chains given below trace back to one sample, sequenced in a study of tumor-infiltrating lymphocytes in primary liver carcinoma (dated by TCRdb to about 2017). Instrument on record: Illumina HiSeq 2500. Starting from 450 to 500 ng total RNA, TCRbeta-specific cDNA was produced by reverse transcription with a constant-region primer and ProtoScript II reverse transcriptase. Three nested multiplex PCR rounds, following a slightly modified ARM-PCR procedure, were used to build the TCRbeta libraries. The first two PCR rounds used multiplex TRBV1-TRBV30 forward primers with a Cbeta reverse primer, each for around 10 cycles. TCRdb trimmed public reads at Q25 via fastp, called clones via MiXCR and kept in-frame beta chains. When rows share a CDR3 protein, they turn into one entry using the most common DNA and genes. Recorded for this sample are some 110,000 distinct CDR3 sequences; roughly 80% of them occurred a single time. Of the sample, approximately 21% is held by the ten largest clones.

Total RNA and DNA were co-extracted without cell sorting from roughly 20-30 mg of bulk tissue using the AllPrep DNA/RNA mini kit. Material: liver tumor tissue from sampling region 3. Explained via the paper, the cell subset or site label denotes: tumor region T3, left-lateral pole. The receptors originated from a man between 40 and 49 years old with primary liver carcinoma and hepatitis B virus infection.

This clonotype was counted a few times. A much larger clone differs from this one at a single base, so this may be a read error. Without the conserved terminal phenylalanine or tryptophan, this CDR3 likely stems from a read error. The rearrangement links TRBV7-9 to TRBJ2-7, with 7 bases fitting TRBD1. Germline CDR1 reads SEHNR; CDR2 reads FQNEAQ (reference sequence). The CDR3 loop spans 15 amino acids. J lost 6 bases, V lost 2 bases, and 10 bases had no gene match. This CDR3 reads CASSLSGGTLGEQYL. For the CDR3, the DNA is TGTGCCAGCAGCTTATCAGGGGGAACCCTCGGCGAGCAGTACCTC.

The sample holds many counts of this clonotype. CDR3 DNA: TGTGCCAGCAGCCAAGATGGCGGGAGGGCAGATACGCAGTATTTT. Translation: CASSQDGGRADTQYF. This rearrangement joins TRBV4-2 to TRBJ2-3; 9 bases map to TRBD2. This CDR3 region has 15 residues. The germline V gene encodes CDR1 LGHNA and CDR2 YNFKEQ. V gave up 0 bases and J gave up 4 bases; unmatched junction bases: 2.

The gene calls are TRBV12-3 or TRBV12-4 and TRBJ1-4, with D hard to call. Trimming cost V 3 bases and J 7 bases, with 15 bases left between them. The CDR3 contains 15 residues. CDR3 DNA: TGTGCCAGCAGTTTCAGTCTGGGTGGGAGTGAAAAACTGTTTTTT. Its protein is CASSFSLGGSEKLFF.

This clonotype was detected only once. At one end, the junction sequence differs from germline, possibly due to a read error. The chain employs TRBV28 and TRBJ2-3; TRBD1 is a possible D gene (6 bases). This CDR3 region has 14 residues. From germline, CDR1 is MDHEN and CDR2 SYDVKM. The CDR3 loop is CPSNLYSGADTQYF. CDR3 in DNA: TGTCCCAGCAATTTATATTCAGGGGCAGATACGCAGTATTTT.

A word on this clonotype: At one end, the junction sequence differs from germline, possibly due to a read error. This chain uses TRBV12-3 or TRBV12-4 with TRBJ1-2; D might be TRBD1 (6 bases). CDR3 length equals 13 residues. DNA for the CDR3: TGTACCAGTAGTTTAACAGGGCTAGTCGACTACACCTTC. Translation gives CTSSLTGLVDYTF.

This clonotype has only a few counts. The V gene is TRBV2, the J gene TRBJ2-3; TRBD2 agrees at 9 bases. The CDR3 runs 17 residues. V shed 3 bases and J 2 bases; nucleotides not matched to a gene: 9. Germline CDR1 is SNHLY and CDR2 is FYNNEI. CDR3 amino acids: CASSDISGRSNTDTQYF. Here the CDR3 DNA reads TGTGCCAGCAGTGACATCAGCGGGAGGTCCAACACAGATACGCAGTATTTT.

As concerns this clonotype: Compared with germline, one end of the junction differs, possibly owing to a read error. The rearrangement links TRBV6-2 or TRBV6-3 to TRBJ1-1, with D hard to call. CDR1 and CDR2 (germline): MNHEY, SVGEGT. The length of the CDR3 is 12 residues. CDR3 sequence: CASSYRETETFF. CDR3 sequence (DNA): TGTGCCAGCAGTTACAGGGAGACTGAAACTTTCTTT.

Notes on this clonotype: The junction and the germline gene differ at one end; a read error may be behind it. The rearrangement uses TRBV6-1 and TRBJ2-7; D not resolved. This CDR3 spans 13 amino acids. Germline lookup yields CDR1 MNHNS and CDR2 SASEGT. CDR3 coding DNA: TGTGCCAGCAGTGAAAGACGGACCTACGAGCAATACTTC. Amino acids: CASSERRTYEQYF.

This clonotype was detected only once. No conserved phenylalanine or tryptophan is present at the end of the CDR3, so a read error is the likely explanation. This sequence joins TRBV12-3 or TRBV12-4 and TRBJ1-5; weak D call: TRBD1 (6 bases). V was trimmed by 7 bases and J by 4 bases, leaving 17 bases between them. The CDR3 extends over 15 amino acids. Here the CDR3 reads CASTRDTAINQPQHI. CDR3 nucleotides: TGTGCCAGCACACGGGACACCGCAATAAATCAGCCCCAGCATATT.

As concerns this clonotype: One junction end does not reproduce the germline sequence, and a read error may be involved. The chain uses TRBV6-6 and TRBJ2-7; perhaps TRBD2 as D (6 bases). The germline gives CDR1 MNHNY, CDR2 SVGAGI (reference sequence). The CDR3 has 13 amino acids. The CDR3 protein is CASNWTISYERYF. The CDR3 region has the DNA TGTGCCAGCAATTGGACTATCTCCTACGAGCGGTACTTC.

Remarks on this clonotype: The junction shows a germline mismatch at one end, possibly a read error. The J gene is TRBJ2-4, the V gene TRBV11-1; TRBD2 matches at 7 bases. Germline V gene sequence: CDR1 SGHAT, CDR2 FQDESV (reference sequence). The CDR3 loop spans 17 amino acids. The CDR3 is CAISFPRTSETKNIQYF. The CDR3 nucleotides read TGTGCCATCAGCTTTCCCCGAACTAGCGAGACCAAAAACATTCAGTACTTC.

In its sample, this clonotype was seen many times. This chain connects TRBV9 to TRBJ1-1; perhaps TRBD1 as D (6 bases). V shed 0 bases and J shed 4 bases, with 13 bases lying between them. This CDR3 spans 15 amino acids. CDR1 and CDR2 (germline): SGDLS, YYNGEE. As DNA, the CDR3 is TGTGCCAGCAGCGTAGATGGACAGCCGATCACTGAAGCTTTCTTT. Encoded protein: CASSVDGQPITEAFF.

This clonotype is a singleton in its sample. The junction differs from germline at one of its ends, possibly a read error. The chain joins TRBV6-2 or TRBV6-3 to TRBJ1-2, with a tentative D call TRBD1 (6 bases). Germline V lookup: CDR1 MNHEY, CDR2 SVGEGT. The CDR3 runs 16 residues. CDR3 in amino acids: CGSSYFPDSLLLCYTF. Written as DNA, the CDR3 is TGTGGCAGCAGTTACTTCCCGGACAGTCTTCTATTATGCTACACCTTC.

In regard to this clonotype: A junction end diverges from the germline sequence, so it may reflect a read error. This chain links TRBV5-5 with TRBJ2-3; D may match TRBD1 or TRBD2 (7 bases each). The CDR3 extends over 17 amino acids. The germline CDR1 and CDR2 sequences are SGHKS and YYEKEE (reference sequence). The CDR3 protein is CASSLLQGGVRTDTQYF. The DNA of the CDR3 is TGTGCTAGCAGCTTGCTTCAGGGGGGGGTACGCACAGATACGCAGTATTTT.

The rearrangement links TRBV7-9 to TRBJ2-3; D perhaps matches TRBD2 (5 bases). The germline CDR1 and CDR2 sequences are SEHNR and FQNEAQ (reference sequence). The CDR3 covers 17 residues. The germline V and J ends were trimmed by 1 base and 1 base, with 15 bases remaining between them. The CDR3 region is CASSLDRGWRCTDTQYF. The CDR3 region has the DNA TGTGCCAGCAGCTTAGATAGAGGGTGGCGGTGCACAGATACGCAGTATTTT. The full variable domain, in which reference TRBV7-9 and TRBJ2-3 provide the parts outside the CDR3, is DTGVSQNPRHKITKRGQNVTFRCDPISEHNRLYWYRQTLGQGPEFLTYFQNEAQLEKSRLLSDRFSAERPKGSFSTLEIQRTEQGDSAMYLCASSLDRGWRCTDTQYFGPGTRLTVL.

This chain connects TRBV10-3 to TRBJ2-3; 12 nucleotides match TRBD2. Germline assignment: CDR1 ENHRY and CDR2 SYGVKD. Unmatched junction bases numbered 6, after V lost 0 bases and J lost 2 bases. The CDR3 is 18 amino acids. As DNA, the CDR3 is TGTGCCATCAGTGAGTCTCTAGCGGGAGGGCCACACACAGATACGCAGTATTTT. Amino acid sequence: CAISESLAGGPHTDTQYF.

To note about this clonotype: A read error may account for a junction end that differs from germline. The rearrangement links TRBV6-2 or TRBV6-3 to TRBJ2-1; D is unclear. Germline CDR1 MNHEY, CDR2 SVGEGT. This CDR3 is built from 14 residues. The CDR3 nucleotides read TGTGCCAACATTTACCTGATAGTTGGAAATGAGCAGTTCTTT. Translated: CANIYLIVGNEQFF.

Notes on this clonotype: One end of the junction varies from germline; a read error may be responsible. The chain joins TRBV11-3 to TRBJ2-7, with D unclear. In germline, CDR1 is SGHNT, CDR2 YENEEA. The CDR3 is 14 residues long. As DNA, the CDR3 is TGTGCCGGCAGCTCTGGAGAAGGGAACTACGAGCAGTACTTC. Translation gives CAGSSGEGNYEQYF. The whole variable domain, remainder taken from reference TRBV11-3 and TRBJ2-7, is EAGVVQSPRYKIIEKKQPVAFWCNPISGHNTLYWYLQNLGQGPELLIRYENEEAVDDSQLPKDRFSAERLKGVDSTLKIQPAELGDSAVYLCAGSSGEGNYEQYFGPGTRLTVT.

Points on this clonotype: A junction boundary mismatches the germline segment, possibly from a read error. This rearrangement joins TRBV28 to TRBJ2-5; D is perhaps TRBD2 (8 bases). Per the germline V gene, CDR1 is MDHEN and CDR2 is SYDVKM. The length of the CDR3 is 16 residues. The CDR3, as DNA: TGTACCAGCAGTTTGAGCGGGAGCAATACAGGGGAGACCCAATACTTC. It codes for CTSSLSGSNTGETQYF.

Details on this clonotype: The CDR3 does not close with the conserved phenylalanine or tryptophan, likely indicating a read error. The chain recombines TRBV4-1 with TRBJ1-5; D gene ambiguous. Germline V lookup: CDR1 MGHRA, CDR2 YSYEKL. The CDR3 has 13 residues. CDR3 sequence reads: CASSFALDQPQHS. For the CDR3, the DNA is TGCGCCAGCAGTTTTGCTCTCGATCAACCCCAGCATTCT.

With respect to this clonotype: A much larger clone lies one base from this, so it may be a read error. The chain has TRBV2 and TRBJ2-7; 7 bases map to TRBD1. CDR3 size: 16 residues. With V trimmed by 7 bases and J by 6 bases, 18 bases remained unmatched. Germline V gives CDR1 SNHLY, CDR2 FYNNEI. The CDR3 DNA sequence: TGTGCCAGCAATGAGAGTAGACAGGGTCTCTTCGGCGAGCAGTACTTC. Protein sequence: CASNESRQGLFGEQYF.

Details on this clonotype: Sequence at one end of the junction differs from germline and may be a read error. The chain joins TRBV4-1 to TRBJ1-3; D unclear. Germline V gives CDR1 MGHRA, CDR2 YSYEKL. CDR3 size: 14 residues. CDR3 DNA: TGCGCCAGCAGCCAGGCCGGGTCGAGAAATACCATATATTTT. As protein: CASSQAGSRNTIYF.

Details on this clonotype: At one end, the junction sequence differs from germline, possibly due to a read error. The rearrangement uses TRBV10-1 and TRBJ2-7, with D possibly matching TRBD1 (5 bases). The CDR3 contains 13 residues. The germline V gene has CDR1 WNHNN and CDR2 SYGVQD (reference sequence). CDR3 amino acids: CATSESGRDEQYF. Written as DNA, the CDR3 is TGTGCCACCAGTGAGTCTGGCAGGGACGAGCAGTACTTC.

Notes on this clonotype: The conserved closing phenylalanine or tryptophan is absent in this CDR3, likely reflecting a read error. This chain links TRBV11-2 with TRBJ2-3, with 14 bases matching TRBD2. J gave up 6 bases and V 5 bases, and 7 bases lay outside the gene matches. The CDR3 has 16 residues. Per germline, CDR1 SGHAT and CDR2 FQNNGV. The CDR3 DNA follows: TGTGCCAGCAGCACTCCGGGACTAGCGGGAGTGGATACGCAGTATGTT. It translates to CASSTPGLAGVDTQYV.

The chain has TRBV19 and TRBJ1-1, with 8 bases that match TRBD1. The CDR3 runs 13 residues. Germline values: CDR1 LNHDA, CDR2 SQIVND (reference sequence). The CDR3 region has the DNA TGTGTCAGACAGGGGACCGCTTTGAATGAAGCTTTCTTT. This sequence encodes CVRQGTALNEAFF.

The chain combines TRBV5-6 with TRBJ2-3, with 8 positions matching TRBD1. The CDR3 extends over 14 amino acids. In germline, CDR1 is SGHDT, CDR2 YYEEEE. This chain's CDR3 is CVNSLQGATNTQYF. The CDR3 nucleotides are TGTGTCAACAGCTTGCAGGGGGCAACAAATACGCAGTATTTT.

About this clonotype itself: The CDR3 does not close with the conserved phenylalanine or tryptophan, likely indicating a read error. This chain joins TRBV6-2 or TRBV6-3 and TRBJ2-7; D uncertain. Per the germline V gene, CDR1 is MNHEY and CDR2 is SVGEGT. Trimming stripped 7 bases from V and 5 bases from J, with 12 bases between. The CDR3 is made up of 12 amino acids. The CDR3 sequence: CASTVDRDEQYS. DNA of the CDR3: TGTGCCAGCACTGTGGACCGGGACGAGCAGTACTCC.

The J gene is TRBJ2-1, the V gene TRBV29-1, with TRBD2 matching 7 bases. With 7 bases clipped from V and 5 bases from J, the junction kept 11 bases outside the gene matches. This CDR3 spans 14 amino acids. Germline CDR1 SQVTM, CDR2 ANQGSEA. The CDR3: CSGGGSGSHNEQFF. The CDR3 DNA reads as TGCAGCGGGGGGGGGAGCGGTTCCCACAATGAGCAGTTCTTC.

The rearrangement links TRBV6-1 to TRBJ2-3, with a weak D call TRBD1 (5 bases). V shed 5 bases and J shed 6 bases, with 18 bases lying between them. Germline-derived CDR1 and CDR2 are MNHNS and SASEGT. The CDR3 contains 15 residues. The DNA of the CDR3 is TGTGCCAGCAGTTTCAGAGGTAATGGGGCCGATACGCAGTATTTT. It translates to CASSFRGNGADTQYF.

The chain carries TRBV4-1 and TRBJ2-7; no firm D call. Trimming took 2 bases from V and 0 from J, leaving 11 bases between them. The germline V gene encodes CDR1 MGHRA and CDR2 YSYEKL. The CDR3 has 15 residues. CDR3 in DNA: TGCGCCAGCAGCCAAACCATCGGTAGCTCCTACGAGCAGTACTTC. Translated, it gives CASSQTIGSSYEQYF.